This T cell receptor (beta chain) was profiled in a study of T cell changes during pregnancy in multiple sclerosis. This clone showed up just a few times. Trimming left V 3 bases short and J 2 bases short, with 8 bases between. Per germline, CDR1 LNHDA and CDR2 SQIVND (reference sequence). The CDR3 sequence is 14 residues long. Assay: immunoSEQ multiplex PCR; the TCRdb copy retains only in-frame clones and omits some. The sample includes about 60,000 clones, 92% of them seen just once. The input for sequencing was peripheral blood, taken in the first trimester of pregnancy. The receptor's source is a female donor with multiple sclerosis, enrolled in a pregnancy study. The V and J genes are TRBV19 and TRBJ1-5, with a tentative D call TRBD1 (5 bases). The DNA for the CDR3 is TGTGCCAGTAGTATTTGGGGGGGCAATCAGCCCCAGCATTTT. Translated, it gives CASSIWGGNQPQHF.